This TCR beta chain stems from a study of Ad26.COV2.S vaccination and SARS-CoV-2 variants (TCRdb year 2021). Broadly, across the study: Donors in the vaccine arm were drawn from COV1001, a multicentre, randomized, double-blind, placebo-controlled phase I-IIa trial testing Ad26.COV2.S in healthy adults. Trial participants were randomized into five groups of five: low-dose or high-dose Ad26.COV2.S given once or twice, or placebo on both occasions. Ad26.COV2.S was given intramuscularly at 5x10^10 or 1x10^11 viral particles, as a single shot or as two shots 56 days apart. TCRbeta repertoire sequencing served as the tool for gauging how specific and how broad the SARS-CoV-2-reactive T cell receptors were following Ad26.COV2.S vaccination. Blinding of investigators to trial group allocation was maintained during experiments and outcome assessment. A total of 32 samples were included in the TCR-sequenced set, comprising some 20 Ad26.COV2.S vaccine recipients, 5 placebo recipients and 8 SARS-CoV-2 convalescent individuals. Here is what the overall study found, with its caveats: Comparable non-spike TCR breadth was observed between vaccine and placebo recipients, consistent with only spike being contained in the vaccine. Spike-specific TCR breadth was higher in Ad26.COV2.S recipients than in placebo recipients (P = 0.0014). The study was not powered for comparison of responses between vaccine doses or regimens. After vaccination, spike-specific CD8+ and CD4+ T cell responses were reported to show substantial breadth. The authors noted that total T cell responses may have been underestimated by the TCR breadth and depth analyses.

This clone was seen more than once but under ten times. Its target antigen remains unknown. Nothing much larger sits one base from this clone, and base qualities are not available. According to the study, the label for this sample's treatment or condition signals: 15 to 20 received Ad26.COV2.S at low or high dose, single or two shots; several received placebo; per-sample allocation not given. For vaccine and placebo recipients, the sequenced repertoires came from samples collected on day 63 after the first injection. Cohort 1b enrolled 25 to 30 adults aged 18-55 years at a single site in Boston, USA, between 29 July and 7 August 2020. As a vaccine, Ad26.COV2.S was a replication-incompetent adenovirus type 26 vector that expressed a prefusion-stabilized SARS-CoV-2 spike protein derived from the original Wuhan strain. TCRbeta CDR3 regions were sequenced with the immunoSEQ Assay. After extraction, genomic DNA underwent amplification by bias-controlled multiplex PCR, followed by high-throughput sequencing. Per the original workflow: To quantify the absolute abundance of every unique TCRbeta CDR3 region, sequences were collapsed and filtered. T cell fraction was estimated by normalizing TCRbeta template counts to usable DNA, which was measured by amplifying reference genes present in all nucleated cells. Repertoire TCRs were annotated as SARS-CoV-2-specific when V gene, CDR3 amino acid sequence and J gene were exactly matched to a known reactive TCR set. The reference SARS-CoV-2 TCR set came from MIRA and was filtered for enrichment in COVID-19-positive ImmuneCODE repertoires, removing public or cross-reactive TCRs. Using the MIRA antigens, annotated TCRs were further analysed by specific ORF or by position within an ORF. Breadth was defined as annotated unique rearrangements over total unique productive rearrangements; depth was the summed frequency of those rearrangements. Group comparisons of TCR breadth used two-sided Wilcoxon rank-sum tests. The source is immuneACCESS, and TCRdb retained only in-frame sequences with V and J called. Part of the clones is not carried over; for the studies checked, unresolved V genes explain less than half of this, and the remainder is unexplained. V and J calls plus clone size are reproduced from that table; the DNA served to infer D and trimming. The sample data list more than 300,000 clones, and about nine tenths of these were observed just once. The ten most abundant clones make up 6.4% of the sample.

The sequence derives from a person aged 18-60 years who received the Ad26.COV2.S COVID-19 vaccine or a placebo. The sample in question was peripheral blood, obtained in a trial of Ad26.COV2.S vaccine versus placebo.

The CDR3 protein sequence reads: CASRGEGRQPQHF. The bases are TGTGCCAGCAGGGGAGAGGGTCGACAGCCCCAGCATTTT. This sequence uses TRBV2 and TRBJ1-5; no D gene can be assigned with confidence. Including the terminal cysteine and phenylalanine, the CDR3 comprises 13 residues. The DNA shown is the 39-base CDR3, in frame from base 1. Relative to germline, V is 6 bases shorter and J is 7 bases shorter, with 13 bases between their ends. The germline V gene encodes CDR1 SNHLY and CDR2 FYNNEI.